The clone carrying this T cell receptor beta chain was picked up a small number of times. Germline loops: CDR1 SGHVS, CDR2 FQNEAQ. The trim removed 6 bases at V and 1 base at J, leaving 5 bases unmatched. This CDR3 is built from 15 residues. This sample is part of a study of blood T cell repertoires in COVID-19. Some clones are missing from TCRdb's copy, which holds only in-frame ones; the method was immunoSEQ multiplex PCR. This table holds 100,000 to 150,000 clones, approximately 81% found once. The chain joins TRBV7-8 to TRBJ2-2; 7 bases are a match to TRBD1. This clonotype originated in a man aged 35 to 55 with active or convalescent COVID-19. The sample was peripheral blood. This chain's CDR3 is CASRSRTGNTGELFF. The DNA for the CDR3 is TGTGCCAGCAGATCAAGGACAGGGAACACCGGGGAGCTGTTTTTT.